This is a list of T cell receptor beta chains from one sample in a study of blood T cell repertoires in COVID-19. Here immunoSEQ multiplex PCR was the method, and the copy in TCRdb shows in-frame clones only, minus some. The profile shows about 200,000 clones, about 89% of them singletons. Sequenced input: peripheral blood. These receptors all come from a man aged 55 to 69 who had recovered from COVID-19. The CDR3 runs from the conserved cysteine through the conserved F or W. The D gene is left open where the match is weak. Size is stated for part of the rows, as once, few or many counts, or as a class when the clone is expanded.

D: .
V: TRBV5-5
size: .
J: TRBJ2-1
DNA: TGTGCCAGCAGCAAACAGGGTTTTTCCTACAATGAGCAGTTCTTC
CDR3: CASSKQGFSYNEQFF

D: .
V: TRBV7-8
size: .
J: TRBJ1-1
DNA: TGTGCCAGCAGCGGTGACAGAAACACTGAAGCTTTCTTT
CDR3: CASSGDRNTEAFF

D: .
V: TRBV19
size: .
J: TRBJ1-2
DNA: TGTGCCAGTAGTGCCGGACAATCCTATGGCTACACCTTC
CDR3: CASSAGQSYGYTF

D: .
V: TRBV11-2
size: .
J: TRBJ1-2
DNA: TGTGCCAGCAGCCCAGGACTAACCTATGGCTACACCTTC
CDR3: CASSPGLTYGYTF

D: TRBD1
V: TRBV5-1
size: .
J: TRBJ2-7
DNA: TGCGCCAGCAGCCCAAAGGGACAGTCAGTCTCCTACGAGCAGTACTTC
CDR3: CASSPKGQSVSYEQYF

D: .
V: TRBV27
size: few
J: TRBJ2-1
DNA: TGTGCCAGCAGTTTATATTACTACCCCTACGAGCAGTTCTTC
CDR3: CASSLYYYPYEQFF

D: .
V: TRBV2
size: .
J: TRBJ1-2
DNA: TGTGCCAGCAGTGAAAACAGGGAGCCTAATGGCTACACCTTC
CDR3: CASSENREPNGYTF

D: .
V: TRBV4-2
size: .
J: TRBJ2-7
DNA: TGTGCCAGCAGCCAAGGTGCGGGATCCTACGAGCAGTACTTC
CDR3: CASSQGAGSYEQYF

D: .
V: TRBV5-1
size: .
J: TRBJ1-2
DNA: TGCGCCAGCAGCTTGACAGGGAGCTATGGCTACACCTTC
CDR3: CASSLTGSYGYTF

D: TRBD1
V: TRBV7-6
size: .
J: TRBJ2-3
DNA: TGTGCCAGCAGCTTATCAGGGACAGGGGTTAGCACAGATACGCAGTATTTT
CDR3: CASSLSGTGVSTDTQYF

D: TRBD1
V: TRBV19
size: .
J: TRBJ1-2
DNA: TGTGCCAGTAGGAGACAGGGGGAAGTAGGCGGCTACACCTTC
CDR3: CASRRQGEVGGYTF

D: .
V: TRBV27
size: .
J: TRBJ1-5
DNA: TGTGCCAGCAGTTTATCTCCCCGCGGCAATCAGCCCCAGCATTTT
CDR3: CASSLSPRGNQPQHF

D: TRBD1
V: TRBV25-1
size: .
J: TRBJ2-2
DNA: TGTGCCAGCAGTGAGCTACAGGGGGCGGACACCGGGGAGCTGTTTTTT
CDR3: CASSELQGADTGELFF

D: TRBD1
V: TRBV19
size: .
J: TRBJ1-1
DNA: TGTGCCAGTAGTATGACAGGGATGAACACTGAAGCTTTCTTT
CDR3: CASSMTGMNTEAFF

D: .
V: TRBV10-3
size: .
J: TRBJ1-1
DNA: TGTGCCATCAGTGAAGGAGTAGTGGAGGCTGAAGCTTTCTTT
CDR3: CAISEGVVEAEAFF

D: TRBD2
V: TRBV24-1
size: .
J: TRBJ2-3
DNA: TGTGCCACCAGTGGTCCGACTAGCGGGAGTACAGATACGCAGTATTTT
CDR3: CATSGPTSGSTDTQYF

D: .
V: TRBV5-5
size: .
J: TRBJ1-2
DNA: TGTGCCAGCAGCTTGGACAGCCTCGACCGATGGGGCTACACCTTC
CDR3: CASSLDSLDRWGYTF

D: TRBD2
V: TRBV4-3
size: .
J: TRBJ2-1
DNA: TGCGCCAGCAGCCAAGAATTACTAGCGGGAGTTGAGCAGTTCTTC
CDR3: CASSQELLAGVEQFF

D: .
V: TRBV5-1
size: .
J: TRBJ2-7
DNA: TGCGCCAGCAGCTTGAATAGCTACGAGCAGTACTTC
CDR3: CASSLNSYEQYF

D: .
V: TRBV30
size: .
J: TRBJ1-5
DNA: TGTGCCTGGAGCGGGGGGGGGTCCCAGCATTTT
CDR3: CAWSGGGSQHF

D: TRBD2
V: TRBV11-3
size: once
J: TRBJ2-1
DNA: TGTGCCAGCAGCTTACATAGCGGGGGCTACAATGAGCAGTTCTTC
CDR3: CASSLHSGGYNEQFF